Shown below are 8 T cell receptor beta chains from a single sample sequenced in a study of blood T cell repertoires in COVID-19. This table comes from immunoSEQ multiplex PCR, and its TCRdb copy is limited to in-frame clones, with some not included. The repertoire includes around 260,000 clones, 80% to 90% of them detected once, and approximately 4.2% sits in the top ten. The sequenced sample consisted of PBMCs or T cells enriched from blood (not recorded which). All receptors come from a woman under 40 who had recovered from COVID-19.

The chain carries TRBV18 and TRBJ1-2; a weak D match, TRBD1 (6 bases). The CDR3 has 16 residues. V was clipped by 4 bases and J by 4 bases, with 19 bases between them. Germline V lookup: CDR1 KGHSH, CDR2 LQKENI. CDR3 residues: CASSQVSDSISYGYTF. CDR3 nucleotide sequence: TGTGCCAGCTCACAAGTCTCGGACAGTATTTCCTATGGCTACACCTTC. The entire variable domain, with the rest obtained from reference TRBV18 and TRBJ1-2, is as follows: NAGVMQNPRHLVRRRGQEARLRCSPMKGHSHVYWYRQLPEEGLKFMVYLQKENIIDESGMPKERFSAEFPKEGPSILRIQQVVRGDSAAYFCASSQVSDSISYGYTFGSGTRLTVV.

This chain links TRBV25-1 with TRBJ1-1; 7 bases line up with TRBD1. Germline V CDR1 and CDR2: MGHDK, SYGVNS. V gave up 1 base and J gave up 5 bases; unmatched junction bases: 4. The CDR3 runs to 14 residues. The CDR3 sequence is CASSELQGRTEAFF. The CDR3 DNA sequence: TGTGCCAGCAGTGAATTACAGGGGAGGACTGAAGCTTTCTTT.

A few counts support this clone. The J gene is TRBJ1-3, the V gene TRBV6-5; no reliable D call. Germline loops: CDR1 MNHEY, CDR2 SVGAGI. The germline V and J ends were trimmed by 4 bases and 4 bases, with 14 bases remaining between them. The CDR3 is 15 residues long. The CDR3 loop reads CASSSSGRLGNTIYF. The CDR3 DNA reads TGTGCCAGCAGTTCCTCAGGTCGACTAGGAAACACCATATATTTT.

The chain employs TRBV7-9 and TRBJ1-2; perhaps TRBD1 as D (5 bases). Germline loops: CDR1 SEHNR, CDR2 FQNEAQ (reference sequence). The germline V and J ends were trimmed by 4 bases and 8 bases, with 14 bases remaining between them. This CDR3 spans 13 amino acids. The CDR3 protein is CASSSLQGGGYTF. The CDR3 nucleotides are TGTGCCAGCAGCTCATTGCAGGGTGGCGGCTACACCTTC.

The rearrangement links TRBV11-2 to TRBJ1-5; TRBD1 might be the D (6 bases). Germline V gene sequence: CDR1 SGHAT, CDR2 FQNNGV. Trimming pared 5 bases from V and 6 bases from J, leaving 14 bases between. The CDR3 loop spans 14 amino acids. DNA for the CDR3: TGTGCCAGCAGCCACCCGGACAGTAGTCAGCCCCAGCATTTT. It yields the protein CASSHPDSSQPQHF.

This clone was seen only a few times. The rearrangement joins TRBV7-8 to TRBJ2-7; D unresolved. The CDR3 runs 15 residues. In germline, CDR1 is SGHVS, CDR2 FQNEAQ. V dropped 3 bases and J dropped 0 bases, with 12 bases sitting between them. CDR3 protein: CASSFSITGSYEQYF. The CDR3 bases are TGTGCCAGCAGCTTTTCTATTACTGGCTCCTACGAGCAGTACTTC. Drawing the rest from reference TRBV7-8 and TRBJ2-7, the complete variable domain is GAGVSQSPRYKVAKRGQDVALRCDPISGHVSLFWYQQALGQGPEFLTYFQNEAQLDKSGLPSDRFFAERPEGSVSTLKIQRTQQEDSAVYLCASSFSITGSYEQYFGPGTRLTVT.

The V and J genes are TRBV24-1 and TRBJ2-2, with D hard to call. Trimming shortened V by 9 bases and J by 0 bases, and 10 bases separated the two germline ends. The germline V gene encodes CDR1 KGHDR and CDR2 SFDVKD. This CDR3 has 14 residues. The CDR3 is CATSFRSNTGELFF. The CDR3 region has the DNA TGTGCCACCTCCTTCCGGTCGAACACCGGGGAGCTGTTTTTT.

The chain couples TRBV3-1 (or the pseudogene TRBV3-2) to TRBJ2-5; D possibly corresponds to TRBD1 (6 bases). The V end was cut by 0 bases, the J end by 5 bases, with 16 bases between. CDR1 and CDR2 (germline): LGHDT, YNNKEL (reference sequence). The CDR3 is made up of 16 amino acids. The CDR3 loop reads CASSQDRSRGRETQYF. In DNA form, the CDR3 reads TGTGCCAGCAGCCAAGACCGGTCCAGGGGAAGGGAGACCCAGTACTTC.